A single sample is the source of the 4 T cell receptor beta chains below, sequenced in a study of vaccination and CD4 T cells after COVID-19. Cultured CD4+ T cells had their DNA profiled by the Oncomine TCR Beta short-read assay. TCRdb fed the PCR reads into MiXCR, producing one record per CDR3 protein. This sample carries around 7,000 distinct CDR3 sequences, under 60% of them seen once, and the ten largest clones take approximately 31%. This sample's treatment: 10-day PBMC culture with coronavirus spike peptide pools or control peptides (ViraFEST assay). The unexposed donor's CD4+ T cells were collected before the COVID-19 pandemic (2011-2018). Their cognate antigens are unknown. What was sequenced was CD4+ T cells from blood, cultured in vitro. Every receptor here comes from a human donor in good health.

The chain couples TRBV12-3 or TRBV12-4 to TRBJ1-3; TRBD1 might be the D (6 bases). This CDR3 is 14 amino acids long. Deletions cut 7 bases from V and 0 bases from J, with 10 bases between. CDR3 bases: TGTGCCAGCACGGGGGGCAGCTCTGGAAACACCATATATTTT. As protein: CASTGGSSGNTIYF.

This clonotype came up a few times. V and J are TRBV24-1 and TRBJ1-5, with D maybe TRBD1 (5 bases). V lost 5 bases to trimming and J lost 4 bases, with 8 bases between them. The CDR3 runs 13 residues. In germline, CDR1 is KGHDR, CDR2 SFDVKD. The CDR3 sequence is CATSGDGNQPQHF. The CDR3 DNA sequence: TGTGCCACCAGTGGGGACGGTAATCAGCCCCAGCATTTT.

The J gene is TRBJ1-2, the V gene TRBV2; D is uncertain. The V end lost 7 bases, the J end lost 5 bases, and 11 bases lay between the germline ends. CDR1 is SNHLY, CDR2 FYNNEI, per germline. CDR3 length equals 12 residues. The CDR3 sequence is CASTEVGYGYTF. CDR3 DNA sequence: TGTGCCAGCACCGAGGTCGGTTATGGCTACACCTTC. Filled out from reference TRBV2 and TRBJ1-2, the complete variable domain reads EPEVTQTPSHQVTQMGQEVILRCVPISNHLYFYWYRQILGQKVEFLVSFYNNEISEKSEIFDDQFSVERPDGSNFTLKIRSTKLEDSAMYFCASTEVGYGYTFGSGTRLTVV.

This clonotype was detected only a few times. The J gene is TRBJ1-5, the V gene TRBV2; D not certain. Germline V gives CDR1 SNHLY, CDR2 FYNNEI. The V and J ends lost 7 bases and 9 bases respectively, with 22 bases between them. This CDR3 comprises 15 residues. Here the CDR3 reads CASTAYVSRARPQHF. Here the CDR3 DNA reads TGTGCCAGCACTGCGTATGTCTCCCGGGCGAGGCCCCAGCATTTT.